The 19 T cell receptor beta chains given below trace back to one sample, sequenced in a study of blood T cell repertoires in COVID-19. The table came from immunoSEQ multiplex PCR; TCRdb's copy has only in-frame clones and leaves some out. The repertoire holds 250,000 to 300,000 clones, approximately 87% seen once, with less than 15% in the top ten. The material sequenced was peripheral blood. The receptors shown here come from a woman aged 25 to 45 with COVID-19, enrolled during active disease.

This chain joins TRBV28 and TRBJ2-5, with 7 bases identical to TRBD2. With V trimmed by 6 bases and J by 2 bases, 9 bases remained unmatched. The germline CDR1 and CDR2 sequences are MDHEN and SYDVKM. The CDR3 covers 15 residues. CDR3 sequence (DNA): TGTGCCAGCAGAGAAAGGCGGGGGTTTCAAGAGACCCAGTACTTC. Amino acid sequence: CASRERRGFQETQYF.

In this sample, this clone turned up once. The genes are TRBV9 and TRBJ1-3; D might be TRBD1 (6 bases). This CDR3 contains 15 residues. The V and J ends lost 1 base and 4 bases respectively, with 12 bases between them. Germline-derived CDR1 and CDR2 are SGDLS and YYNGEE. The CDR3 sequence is CASSVTGLRGNTIYF. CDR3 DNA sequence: TGTGCCAGCAGCGTAACAGGGCTGCGGGGAAACACCATATATTTT.

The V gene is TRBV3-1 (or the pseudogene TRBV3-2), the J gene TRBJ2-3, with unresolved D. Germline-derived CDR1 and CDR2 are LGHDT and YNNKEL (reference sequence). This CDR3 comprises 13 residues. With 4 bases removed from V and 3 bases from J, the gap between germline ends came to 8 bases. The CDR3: CASSPPQTDTQYF. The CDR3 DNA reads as TGTGCCAGCAGCCCTCCACAGACAGATACGCAGTATTTT.

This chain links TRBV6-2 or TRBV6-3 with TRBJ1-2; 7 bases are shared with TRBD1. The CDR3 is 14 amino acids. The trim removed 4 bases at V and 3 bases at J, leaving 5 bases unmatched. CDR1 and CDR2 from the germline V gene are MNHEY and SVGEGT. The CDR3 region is CASSSRDSYYGYTF. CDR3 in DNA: TGTGCCAGCAGTTCCCGGGACAGCTACTATGGCTACACCTTC.

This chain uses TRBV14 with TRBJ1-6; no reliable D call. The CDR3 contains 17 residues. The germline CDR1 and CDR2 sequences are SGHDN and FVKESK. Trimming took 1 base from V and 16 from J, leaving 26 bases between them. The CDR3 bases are TGTGCCAGCAGCCAAGCTGGGAGGGTTTTTTCACCCCTAGTACTCCACTTT. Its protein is CASSQAGRVFSPLVLHF. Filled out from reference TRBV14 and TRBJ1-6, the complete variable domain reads EAGVTQFPSHSVIEKGQTVTLRCDPISGHDNLYWYRRVMGKEIKFLLHFVKESKQDESGMPNNRFLAERTGGTYSTLKVQPAELEDSGVYFCASSQAGRVFSPLVLHFGNGTRLTVT.

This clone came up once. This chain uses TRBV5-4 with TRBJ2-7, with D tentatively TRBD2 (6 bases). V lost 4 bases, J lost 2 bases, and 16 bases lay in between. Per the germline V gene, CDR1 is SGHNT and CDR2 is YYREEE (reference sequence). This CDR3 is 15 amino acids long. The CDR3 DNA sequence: TGTGCCAGCAGCCCTCCGGGGGTTCCCACCTACGAGCAGTACTTC. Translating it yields CASSPPGVPTYEQYF.

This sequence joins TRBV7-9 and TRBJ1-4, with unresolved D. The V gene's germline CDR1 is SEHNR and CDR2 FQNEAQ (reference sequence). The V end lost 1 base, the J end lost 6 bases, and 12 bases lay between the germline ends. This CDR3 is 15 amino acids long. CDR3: CASSLDLPGYEKLFF. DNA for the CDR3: TGTGCCAGCAGCTTAGACCTCCCGGGGTATGAAAAACTGTTTTTT.

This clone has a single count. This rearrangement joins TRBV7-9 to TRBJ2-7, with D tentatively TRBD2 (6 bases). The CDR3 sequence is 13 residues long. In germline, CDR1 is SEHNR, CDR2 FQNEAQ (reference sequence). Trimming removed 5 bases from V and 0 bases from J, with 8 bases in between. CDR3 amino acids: CASSPGASYEQYF. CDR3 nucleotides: TGTGCCAGCAGCCCGGGAGCCTCCTACGAGCAGTACTTC.

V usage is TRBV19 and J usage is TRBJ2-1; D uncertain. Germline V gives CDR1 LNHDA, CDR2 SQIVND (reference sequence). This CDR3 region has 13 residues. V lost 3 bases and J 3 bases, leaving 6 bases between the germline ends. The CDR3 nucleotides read TGTGCCAGTAGTATTAGTCACTACAATGAGCAGTTCTTC. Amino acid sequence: CASSISHYNEQFF.

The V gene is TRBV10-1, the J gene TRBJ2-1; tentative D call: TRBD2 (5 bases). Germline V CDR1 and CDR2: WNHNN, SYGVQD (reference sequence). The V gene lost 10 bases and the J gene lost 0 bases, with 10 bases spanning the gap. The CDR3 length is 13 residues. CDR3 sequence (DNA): TGCGCCAACTACACTAGCTCCTACAATGAGCAGTTCTTC. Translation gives CANYTSSYNEQFF.

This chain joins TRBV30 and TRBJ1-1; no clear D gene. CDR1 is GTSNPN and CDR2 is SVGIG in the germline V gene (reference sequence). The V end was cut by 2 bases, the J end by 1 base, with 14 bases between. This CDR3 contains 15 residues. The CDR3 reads CAWSLSPGGNTEAFF. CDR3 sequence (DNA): TGTGCCTGGAGTCTAAGCCCAGGAGGGAACACTGAAGCTTTCTTT.

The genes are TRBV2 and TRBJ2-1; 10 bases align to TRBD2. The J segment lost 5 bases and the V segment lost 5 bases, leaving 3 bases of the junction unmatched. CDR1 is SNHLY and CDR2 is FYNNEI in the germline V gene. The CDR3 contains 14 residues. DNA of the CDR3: TGTGCCAGCAGTCGAGCGGGGGGGGACAATGAGCAGTTCTTC. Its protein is CASSRAGGDNEQFF.

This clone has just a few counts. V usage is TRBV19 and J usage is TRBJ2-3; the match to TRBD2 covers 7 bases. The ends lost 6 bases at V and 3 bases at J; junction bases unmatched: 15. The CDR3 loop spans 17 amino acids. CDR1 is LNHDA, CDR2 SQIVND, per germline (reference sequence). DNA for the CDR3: TGTGCCAGTAGCCAACTCCGGGACTCGGGGGGTACAGATACGCAGTATTTT. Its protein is CASSQLRDSGGTDTQYF.

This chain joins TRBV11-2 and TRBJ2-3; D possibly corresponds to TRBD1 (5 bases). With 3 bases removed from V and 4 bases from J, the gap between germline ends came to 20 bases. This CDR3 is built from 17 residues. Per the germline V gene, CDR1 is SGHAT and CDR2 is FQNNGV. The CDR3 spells CASSFNPLGRGSDTQYF. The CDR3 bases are TGTGCCAGCAGCTTTAACCCGCTAGGTAGGGGATCAGATACGCAGTATTTT.

DNA for the CDR3: TGTGCCAGCAGCCCTACAGGGTGGGCAGATACGCAGTATTTT. This codes for CASSPTGWADTQYF. This chain uses TRBV3-1 (or the pseudogene TRBV3-2) with TRBJ2-3; tentative D call: TRBD1 (6 bases). Germline lookup yields CDR1 LGHDT and CDR2 YNNKEL (reference sequence). Between the trimmed V and J ends, which lost 4 bases and 4 bases, there was a span of 12 bases. The CDR3 contains 14 residues.

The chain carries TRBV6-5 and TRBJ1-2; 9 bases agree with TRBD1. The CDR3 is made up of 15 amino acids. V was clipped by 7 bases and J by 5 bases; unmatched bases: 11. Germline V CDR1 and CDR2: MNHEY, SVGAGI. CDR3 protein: CASMGRDRAWYGYTF. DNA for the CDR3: TGTGCCAGCATGGGGAGGGACAGGGCGTGGTATGGCTACACCTTC.

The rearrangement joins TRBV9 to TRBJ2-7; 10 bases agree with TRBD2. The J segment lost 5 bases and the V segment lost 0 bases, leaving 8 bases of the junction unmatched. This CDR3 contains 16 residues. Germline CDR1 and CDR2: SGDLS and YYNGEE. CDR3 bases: TGTGCCAGCAGCGTAGCGGCTAGCGGGGGTTTCAACGAGCAGTACTTC. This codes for CASSVAASGGFNEQYF. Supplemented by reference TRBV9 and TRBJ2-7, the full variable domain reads DSGVTQTPKHLITATGQRVTLRCSPRSGDLSVYWYQQSLDQGLQFLIQYYNGEERAKGNILERFSAQQFPDLHSELNLSSLELGDSALYFCASSVAASGGFNEQYFGPGTRLTVT.

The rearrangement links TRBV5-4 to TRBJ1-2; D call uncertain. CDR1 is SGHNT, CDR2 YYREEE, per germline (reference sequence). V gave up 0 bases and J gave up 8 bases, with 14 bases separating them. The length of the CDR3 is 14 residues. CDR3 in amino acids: CASSLGSQAGGYTF. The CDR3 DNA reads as TGTGCCAGCAGCTTGGGGAGTCAAGCGGGCGGCTACACCTTC.

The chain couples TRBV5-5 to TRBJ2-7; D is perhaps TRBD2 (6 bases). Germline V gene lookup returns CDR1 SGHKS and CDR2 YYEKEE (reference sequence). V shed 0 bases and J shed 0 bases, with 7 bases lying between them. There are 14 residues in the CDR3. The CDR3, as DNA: TGTGCCAGCAGCTTGGGCGGGGACTCCTACGAGCAGTACTTC. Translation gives CASSLGGDSYEQYF.